The 22 T cell receptor beta chains in this list originate from one sample, sequenced in a study of post-analysis software for immune sequencing data. Findings of the study overall: Comparison of patients with controls showed five TRBV segments more frequent in patients, TRBV5-6, TRBV5-1 and TRBV20-1 among them.

Their antigens remain unidentified. The TCR beta cDNA libraries contained unique molecular identifiers. TCRdb re-derived calls from the PCR reads in MiXCR, one entry per CDR3 protein. The data show around 440,000 distinct CDR3 sequences, approximately 46% seen once. Sequencing input: blood. Receptors were obtained from a girl aged 10 to 17 with multiple sclerosis.

The J gene is TRBJ2-1, the V gene TRBV29-1, with D possibly TRBD2 on 6 matching bases. The tail of the sequence fits TRBJ2-7 better, so the J call may be wrong. This CDR3 comprises 13 residues. Germline V CDR1 and CDR2: SQVTM, ANQGSEA. The CDR3 is CSVRGVSYNEQYF. The CDR3 nucleotides read TGCAGCGTTCGCGGGGTCTCCTACAATGAGCAGTACTTC.

The count of this clonotype is one. The chain couples TRBV7-9 to TRBJ2-7; D is unclear. The CDR3 is 15 residues long. The germline CDR1 and CDR2 sequences are SEHNR and FQNEAQ (reference sequence). With 3 bases removed from V and 8 bases from J, the gap between germline ends came to 20 bases. The CDR3, as DNA: TGTGCCAGCAGCTTGAGTGCAGGCCTTTACGAACAGCAGTACTTC. Translated, it gives CASSLSAGLYEQQYF.

The chain is built from TRBV6-4 and TRBJ2-2; 9 bases agree with TRBD1. Germline V gene lookup returns CDR1 MRHNA and CDR2 SNTAGT. The CDR3 sequence is 15 residues long. Unmatched junction bases numbered 6, after V lost 5 bases and J lost 5 bases. CDR3 in amino acids: CASSSGTGTTGELFF. CDR3 sequence (DNA): TGTGCCAGCAGTTCCGGGACAGGGACTACCGGGGAGCTGTTTTTT.

V gene TRBV29-1 combines with J gene TRBJ2-5; TRBD1 agrees at 9 bases. Gene TRBJ2-7 matches the end of the DNA better, so the J call may be wrong. CDR3 length: 15 residues. Germline V CDR1 and CDR2: SQVTM, ANQGSEA. The CDR3 spells CSARAEGTGIYEQYF. CDR3 in DNA: TGCAGCGCCAGAGCCGAGGGGACAGGGATCTACGAGCAGTACTTC.

As regards this clonotype: This may be a read error: a much more frequent sequence differs by one nucleotide. The chain couples TRBV11-2 to TRBJ2-5, with D perhaps matching TRBD2 (6 bases). The CDR3 is 14 residues long. Trimming left V 5 bases short and J 11 bases short, with 21 bases between. Germline V gives CDR1 SGHAT, CDR2 FQNNGV. CDR3 sequence: CASSPQRGTGEQYF. As DNA, the CDR3 is TGTGCCAGCAGCCCTCAGCGAGGGACGGGGGAGCAGTACTTC. Full variable domain (outside the CDR3, taken from reference TRBV11-2 and TRBJ2-5): EAGVAQSPRYKIIEKRQSVAFWCNPISGHATLYWYQQILGQGPKLLIQFQNNGVVDDSQLPKDRFSAERLKGVDSTLKIQPAKLEDSAVYLCASSPQRGTGEQYFGPGTRLLVL.

V and J are TRBV10-3 and TRBJ1-6, with D uncertain. The V end lost 6 bases, the J end lost 11 bases, and 11 bases lay between the germline ends. The CDR3 is made up of 12 amino acids. The V gene's germline CDR1 is ENHRY and CDR2 SYGVKD. The CDR3 coding sequence is TGTGCCATCAGGTCCTTGTCCGCACCCCTCCACTTT. Translating gives CAIRSLSAPLHF.

This clonotype has ten or more counts. The genes are TRBV29-1 and TRBJ2-7; a weak D match, TRBD2 (6 bases). TRBJ2-5 explains the end of the DNA better; the J call may be wrong. CDR1 and CDR2 from the germline V gene are SQVTM and ANQGSEA. The CDR3 consists of 13 residues. The CDR3 loop is CSLWLRDAETQYF. CDR3 sequence (DNA): TGCAGCCTATGGTTGCGGGACGCGGAGACCCAGTACTTC.

V is TRBV6-4 and J is TRBJ2-1, with 11 bases that match TRBD2. Matching the DNA end better, TRBJ2-7 makes the J call doubtful. Per germline, CDR1 MRHNA and CDR2 SNTAGT. The CDR3 runs 16 residues. The CDR3 DNA is TGTGCCAGCAGTGACTCTAGCGGGAGGGATATCAATGAGCAGTACTTC. Translating gives CASSDSSGRDINEQYF.

This clonotype was counted between two and nine times. The V and J genes are TRBV7-2 and TRBJ1-2; a weak D match, TRBD1 (5 bases). The length of the CDR3 is 14 residues. The germline V and J ends were trimmed by 5 bases and 3 bases, with 13 bases remaining between them. In germline, CDR1 is SGHTA, CDR2 FQGNSA. The CDR3 DNA follows: TGTGCCAGCAGCACCCGGGACGGGGACTATGGCTACACCTTC. Protein product: CASSTRDGDYGYTF.

J is TRBJ2-3 and V is TRBV9; TRBD2 might be the D (6 bases). Looked up from germline, CDR1 is SGDLS and CDR2 is YYNGEE. The CDR3 has 14 residues. V lost 2 bases and J lost 3, with 10 bases in between. CDR3 amino acids: CASSVGGRTDTQYF. CDR3 DNA: TGTGCCAGCAGCGTGGGGGGTAGGACAGATACGCAGTATTTT.

The chain employs TRBV28 and TRBJ1-2, with no clear D. CDR3 size: 10 residues. CDR1 MDHEN and CDR2 SYDVKM come from the germline V gene. CDR3 loop: CASLGNGYTF. For the CDR3, the DNA is TGTGCTTCGTTGGGAAATGGCTACACCTTC.

This clonotype has a count of ten or more. The chain uses TRBV27 and TRBJ2-1, with D unresolved. This CDR3 spans 11 amino acids. Trimming took off 5 bases at V and 4 bases at J, with 3 bases between the two ends. Germline assignment: CDR1 MNHEY and CDR2 SMNVEV (reference sequence). The CDR3 loop is CASSRYNEQFF. CDR3 bases: TGTGCCAGCAGTAGATACAATGAGCAGTTCTTC.

This chain joins TRBV5-1 and TRBJ2-1; maybe TRBD2 (6 bases). Per germline, CDR1 SGHRS and CDR2 YFSETQ. This CDR3 is built from 16 residues. V gave up 1 base and J gave up 8 bases, with 19 bases separating them. CDR3 protein: CASSLYGGIGRDEQFF. In nucleotides, the CDR3 is TGCGCCAGCAGCTTGTATGGCGGGATTGGCAGGGATGAGCAGTTCTTC.

In its sample, this clonotype was seen a few times. This sequence joins TRBV29-1 and TRBJ2-3; 9 bases are shared with TRBD2. V gave up 5 bases and J gave up 4 bases; unmatched junction bases: 16. Germline V gene lookup returns CDR1 SQVTM and CDR2 ANQGSEA. The CDR3 has 17 amino acids. In DNA form, the CDR3 reads TGCAGCGTTCGGGTGGTGGGGAGCGGGAGGCCGGCAGATACGCAGTATTTT. Protein sequence: CSVRVVGSGRPADTQYF.

Note on this clonotype: At one of its ends the junction is not consistent with the germline gene, which may arise from a read error. The gene calls are TRBV10-3 and TRBJ2-3, with 10 bases that match TRBD1. The CDR3 covers 14 residues. Germline CDR1 and CDR2: ENHRY and SYGVKD. CDR3 region: CVIRDRGGSDTQYF. CDR3 DNA: TGTGTCATCAGGGACAGGGGAGGTTCGGATACGCAGTATTTT.

This clonotype was observed a handful of times. The V and J genes are TRBV28 and TRBJ1-2, with 7 bases fitting TRBD1. This CDR3 comprises 13 residues. Looked up from germline, CDR1 is MDHEN and CDR2 is SYDVKM. The J segment lost 4 bases and the V segment lost 6 bases, leaving 5 bases of the junction unmatched. The CDR3: CASSRRGIYGYTF. DNA of the CDR3: TGTGCCAGCAGCCGCAGGGGGATCTATGGCTACACCTTC.

The rearrangement uses TRBV6-1 and TRBJ2-5; D not resolved. CDR3 size: 16 residues. Germline-derived CDR1 and CDR2 are MNHNS and SASEGT. V was trimmed by 7 bases and J by 1 base, leaving 19 bases between them. Here the CDR3 DNA reads TGTGCCAGCACTGTCAGATTTTACGTCCCCCAAGAGACCCAGTACTTC. It specifies CASTVRFYVPQETQYF.

The rearrangement links TRBV10-3 to TRBJ2-7; 8 nucleotides line up with TRBD2. V trimming: 6 bases; J trimming: 3 bases; junction bases outside the gene matches: 7. Per the germline V gene, CDR1 is ENHRY and CDR2 is SYGVKD. This CDR3 region has 14 residues. This CDR3 is CAISSKRELYEQYF. CDR3 nucleotides: TGTGCCATCAGCTCGAAGCGGGAGCTCTACGAGCAGTACTTC.

V gene TRBV7-9 combines with J gene TRBJ2-1; 7 bases line up with TRBD2. Trimming at V came to 4 bases and at J to 3 bases, leaving 3 bases not matched to a gene. The CDR3 contains 14 residues. CDR1 and CDR2 from the germline V gene are SEHNR and FQNEAQ (reference sequence). CDR3 DNA sequence: TGTGCCAGCAGCTCAACTAGCGACTACAATGAGCAGTTCTTC. It codes for CASSSTSDYNEQFF.

The V gene is TRBV5-1, the J gene TRBJ2-1; 9 bases map to TRBD1. Germline V gene data show CDR1 as SGHRS and CDR2 as YFSETQ. The CDR3 runs to 14 residues. Germline trimming cut 4 bases from V and 14 bases from J; bases unmatched to any gene: 13. The CDR3 coding sequence is TGCGCCAGCAGCCCTACATCTCAACGACAGGGGGAGTTCTTC. It yields the protein CASSPTSQRQGEFF.

The rearrangement uses TRBV25-1 and TRBJ1-2; D is unclear. V lost 1 base, J lost 4 bases, and 13 bases lay in between. CDR3 length equals 15 residues. Germline CDR1 MGHDK, CDR2 SYGVNS. The CDR3 DNA follows: TGTGCCAGCAGTGAATCCGGCGCCGTATCCTATGGCTACACCTTC. Protein: CASSESGAVSYGYTF.

Notes on this clonotype: A read error may account for a junction end that differs from germline. The V and J genes are TRBV7-2 and TRBJ2-1; D unresolved. Germline CDR1 and CDR2: SGHTA and FQGNSA. This CDR3 has 15 residues. The CDR3 sequence: CAGSLDLNSYNEQFF. The CDR3 DNA reads as TGTGCCGGCAGCTTGGATTTGAACTCCTACAATGAGCAGTTCTTC.